This T cell receptor (beta chain) is drawn from a study of blood T cell repertoires in COVID-19. In the original analysis: Quantification of nucleated cells was approximated via reference gene primer amplification. Repertoires were generated with immunoSEQ multiplex PCR, while TCRdb's copy carries only in-frame clones and drops some. The V and J calls and the clone size are those of that table, but D and trimming were determined from the DNA. Found here are under 450,000 clones, 75% to 90% of them singletons; the top ten hold over 4.5%. Trimming removed 0 bases at V and 6 bases at J, with 14 bases between. The CDR3 is 15 residues long. Germline CDR1 LNHNV, CDR2 YYDKDF (reference sequence).

The chain is built from TRBV15 and TRBJ1-2; D perhaps matches TRBD1 (5 bases). This sequence was found in a woman between 45 and 60 years old who had recovered from COVID-19. The sequencing input was PBMCs or T cells enriched from blood (not recorded which). The DNA for the CDR3 is TGTGCCACCAGCAGAGAGCGGGGCCCGGGGCATGGCTACACCTTC. As protein: CATSRERGPGHGYTF. Full variable domain (remainder filled in from reference TRBV15 and TRBJ1-2): DAMVIQNPRYQVTQFGKPVTLSCSQTLNHNVMYWYQQKSSQAPKLLFHYYDKDFNNEADTPDNFQSRRPNTSFCFLDIRSPGLGDTAMYLCATSRERGPGHGYTFGSGTRLTVV.